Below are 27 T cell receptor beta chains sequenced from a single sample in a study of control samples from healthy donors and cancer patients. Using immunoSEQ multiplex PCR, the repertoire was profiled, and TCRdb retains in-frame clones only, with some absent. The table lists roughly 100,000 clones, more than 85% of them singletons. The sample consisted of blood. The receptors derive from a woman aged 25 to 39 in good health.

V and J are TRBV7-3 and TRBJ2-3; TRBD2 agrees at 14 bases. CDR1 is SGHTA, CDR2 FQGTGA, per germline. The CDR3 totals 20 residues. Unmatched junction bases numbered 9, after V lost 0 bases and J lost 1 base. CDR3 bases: TGTGCCAGCAGCTTAACCGGGACTAGCGGGGGCGCGGGGCGCACAGATACGCAGTATTTT. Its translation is CASSLTGTSGGAGRTDTQYF.

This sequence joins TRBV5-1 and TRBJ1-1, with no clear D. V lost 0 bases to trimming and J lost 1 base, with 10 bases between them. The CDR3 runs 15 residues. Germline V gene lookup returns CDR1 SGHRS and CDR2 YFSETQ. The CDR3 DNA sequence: TGCGCCAGCAGCTTGGGGGGAGCTACGAACACTGAAGCTTTCTTT. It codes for CASSLGGATNTEAFF.

The CDR3 sequence is CASSLGTGTGELFF. DNA for the CDR3: TGTGCCAGCAGCTTAGGGACCGGTACCGGGGAGCTGTTTTTT. The V gene is TRBV7-7, the J gene TRBJ2-2, with D uncertain. Trimming left V 1 base short and J 5 bases short, with 8 bases between. Germline values: CDR1 SSHAT, CDR2 FNYEAQ (reference sequence). The CDR3 runs 14 residues.

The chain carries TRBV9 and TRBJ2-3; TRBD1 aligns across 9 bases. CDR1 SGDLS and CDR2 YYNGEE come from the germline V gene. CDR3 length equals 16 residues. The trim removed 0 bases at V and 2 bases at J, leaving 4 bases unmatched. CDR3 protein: CASSVGDRDYTDTQYF. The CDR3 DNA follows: TGTGCCAGCAGCGTAGGGGACAGGGATTACACAGATACGCAGTATTTT.

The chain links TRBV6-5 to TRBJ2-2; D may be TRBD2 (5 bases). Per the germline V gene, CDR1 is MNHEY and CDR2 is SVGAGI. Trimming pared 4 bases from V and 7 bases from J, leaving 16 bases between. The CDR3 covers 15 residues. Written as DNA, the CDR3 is TGTGCCAGCAGTTCATCTGGGTCCCGGGGCGGGGAGCTGTTTTTT. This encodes CASSSSGSRGGELFF.

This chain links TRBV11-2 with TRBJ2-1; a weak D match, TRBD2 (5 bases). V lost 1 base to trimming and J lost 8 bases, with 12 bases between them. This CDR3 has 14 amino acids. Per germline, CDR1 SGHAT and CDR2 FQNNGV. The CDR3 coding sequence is TGTGCCAGCAGCTTAGGGCGCGGGCGGGATGAGCAGTTCTTC. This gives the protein CASSLGRGRDEQFF.

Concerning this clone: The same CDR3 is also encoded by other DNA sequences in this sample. In DNA, the CDR3 is TGTGCCAGCAGCCAAGGACGTAATCAGCCCCAGCATTTT. It yields the protein CASSQGRNQPQHF. J is TRBJ1-5 and V is TRBV3-1 (or the pseudogene TRBV3-2); no reliable D call. Germline assignment: CDR1 LGHDT and CDR2 YNNKEL (reference sequence). The CDR3 is 13 residues long. The germline V and J ends were trimmed by 1 base and 4 bases, with 5 bases remaining between them.

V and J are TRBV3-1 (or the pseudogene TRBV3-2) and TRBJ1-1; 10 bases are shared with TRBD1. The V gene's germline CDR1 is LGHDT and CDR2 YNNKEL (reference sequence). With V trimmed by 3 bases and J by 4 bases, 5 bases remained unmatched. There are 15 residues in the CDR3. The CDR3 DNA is TGTGCCAGCAGCCACTGGACAGGGGGGTCCACTGAAGCTTTCTTT. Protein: CASSHWTGGSTEAFF.

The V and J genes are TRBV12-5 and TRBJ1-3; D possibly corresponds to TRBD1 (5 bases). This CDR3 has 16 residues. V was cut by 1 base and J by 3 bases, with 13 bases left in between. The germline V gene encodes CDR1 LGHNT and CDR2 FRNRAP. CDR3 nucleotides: TGTGCTAGTGGTTTGGGGACGGGGGGGGGTGGAAACACCATATATTTT. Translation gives CASGLGTGGGGNTIYF.

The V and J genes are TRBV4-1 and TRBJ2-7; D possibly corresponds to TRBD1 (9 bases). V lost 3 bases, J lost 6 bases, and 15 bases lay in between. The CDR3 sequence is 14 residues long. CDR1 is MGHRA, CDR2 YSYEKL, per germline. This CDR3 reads CASSHSGTGFEQYF. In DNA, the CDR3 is TGCGCCAGCAGCCATAGCGGGACAGGGTTCGAGCAGTACTTC.

The CDR3 reads CASSSGQLHEKLFF. CDR3 coding DNA: TGTGCCAGCAGTTCGGGACAGCTTCATGAAAAACTGTTTTTT. The gene calls are TRBV28 and TRBJ1-4; 7 bases match TRBD1. The ends lost 4 bases at V and 6 bases at J; junction bases unmatched: 5. CDR3 length equals 14 residues. Germline CDR1 and CDR2: MDHEN and SYDVKM.

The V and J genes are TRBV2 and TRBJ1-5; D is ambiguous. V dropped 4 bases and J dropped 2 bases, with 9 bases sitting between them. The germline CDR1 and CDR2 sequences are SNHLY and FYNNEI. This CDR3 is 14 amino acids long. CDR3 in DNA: TGTGCCAGCAGTGGCCTCGGGGGCAATCAGCCCCAGCATTTT. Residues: CASSGLGGNQPQHF.

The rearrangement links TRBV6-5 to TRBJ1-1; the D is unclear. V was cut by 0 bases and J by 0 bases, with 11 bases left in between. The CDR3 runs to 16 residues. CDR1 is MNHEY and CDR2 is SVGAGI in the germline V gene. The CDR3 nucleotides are TGTGCCAGCAGTTACTCGAGGCTCCCCATGAACACTGAAGCTTTCTTT. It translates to CASSYSRLPMNTEAFF.

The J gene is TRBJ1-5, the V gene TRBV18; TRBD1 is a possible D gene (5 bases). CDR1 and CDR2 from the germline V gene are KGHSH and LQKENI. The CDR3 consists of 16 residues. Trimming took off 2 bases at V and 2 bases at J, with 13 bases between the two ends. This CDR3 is CASSPGARGGNQPQHF. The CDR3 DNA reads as TGTGCCAGCTCACCAGGGGCGCGGGGGGGCAATCAGCCCCAGCATTTT.

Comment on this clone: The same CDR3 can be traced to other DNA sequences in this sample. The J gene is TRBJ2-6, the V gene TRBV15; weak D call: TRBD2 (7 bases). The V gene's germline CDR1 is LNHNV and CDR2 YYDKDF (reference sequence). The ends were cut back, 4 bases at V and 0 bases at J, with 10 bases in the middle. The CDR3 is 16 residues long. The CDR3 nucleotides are TGTGCCACCAGCAAGGGGGGGTCCTCTGGGGCCAACGTCCTGACTTTC. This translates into CATSKGGSSGANVLTF.

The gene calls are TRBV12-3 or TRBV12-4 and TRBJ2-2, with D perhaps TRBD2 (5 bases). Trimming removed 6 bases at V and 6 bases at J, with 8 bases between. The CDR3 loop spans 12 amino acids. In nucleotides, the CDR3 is TGTGCCAGCAGCCGGGGTCCCGGGGAGCTGTTTTTT. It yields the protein CASSRGPGELFF.

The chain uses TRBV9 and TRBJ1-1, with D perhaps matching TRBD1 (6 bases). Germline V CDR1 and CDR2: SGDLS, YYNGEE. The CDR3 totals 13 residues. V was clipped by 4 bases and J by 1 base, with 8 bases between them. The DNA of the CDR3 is TGTGCCAGCAGCTCGGACAGGAACACTGAAGCTTTCTTT. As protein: CASSSDRNTEAFF.

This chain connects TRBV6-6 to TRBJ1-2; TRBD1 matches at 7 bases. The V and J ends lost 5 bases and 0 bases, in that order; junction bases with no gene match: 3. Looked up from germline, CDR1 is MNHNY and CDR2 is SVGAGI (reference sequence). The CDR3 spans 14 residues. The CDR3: CASSGTAANYGYTF. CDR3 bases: TGTGCCAGCAGTGGGACAGCGGCTAACTATGGCTACACCTTC.

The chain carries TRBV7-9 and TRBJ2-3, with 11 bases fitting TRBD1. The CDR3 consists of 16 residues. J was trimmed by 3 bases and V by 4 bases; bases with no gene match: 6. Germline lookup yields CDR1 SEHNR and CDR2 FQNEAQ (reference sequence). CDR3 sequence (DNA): TGTGCCAGCAGCTCGGGACAGGGGGTCGTAACAGATACGCAGTATTTT. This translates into CASSSGQGVVTDTQYF.

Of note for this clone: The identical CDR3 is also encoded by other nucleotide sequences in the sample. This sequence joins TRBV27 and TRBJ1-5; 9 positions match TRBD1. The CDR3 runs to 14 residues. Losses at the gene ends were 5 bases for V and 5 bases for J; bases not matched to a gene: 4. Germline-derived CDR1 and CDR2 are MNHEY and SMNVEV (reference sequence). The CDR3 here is CASSPRQGDQPQHF. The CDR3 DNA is TGTGCCAGCAGTCCTCGACAGGGGGATCAGCCCCAGCATTTT.

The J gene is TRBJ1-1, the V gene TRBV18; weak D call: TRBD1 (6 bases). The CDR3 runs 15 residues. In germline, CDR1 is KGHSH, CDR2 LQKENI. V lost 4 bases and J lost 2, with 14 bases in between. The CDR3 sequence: CASSLIRGLNTEAFF. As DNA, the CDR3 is TGTGCCAGCTCACTGATTCGGGGGCTTAACACTGAAGCTTTCTTT.

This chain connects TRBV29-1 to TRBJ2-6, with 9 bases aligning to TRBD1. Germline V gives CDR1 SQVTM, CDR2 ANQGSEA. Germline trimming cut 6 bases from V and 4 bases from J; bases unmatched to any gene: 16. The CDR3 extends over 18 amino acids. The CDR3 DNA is TGCAGCGTAACTTGGGGTGGGACAGGGTTAGAAGGGGCCAACGTCCTGACTTTC. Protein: CSVTWGGTGLEGANVLTF.

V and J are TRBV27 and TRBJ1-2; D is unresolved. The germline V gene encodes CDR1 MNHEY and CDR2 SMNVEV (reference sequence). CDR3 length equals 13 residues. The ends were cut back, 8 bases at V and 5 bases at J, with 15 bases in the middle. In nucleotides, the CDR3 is TGTGCCAGCTCTACACGCGGTATATATGGCTACACCTTC. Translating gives CASSTRGIYGYTF.

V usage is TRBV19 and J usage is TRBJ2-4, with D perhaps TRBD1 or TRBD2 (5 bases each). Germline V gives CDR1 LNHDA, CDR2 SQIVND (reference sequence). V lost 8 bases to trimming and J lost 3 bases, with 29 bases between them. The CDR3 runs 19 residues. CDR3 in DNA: TGTGCCAGTCACTCGGCGAGGACATCTACGGGATTAGGCAAAAACATTCAGTACTTC. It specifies CASHSARTSTGLGKNIQYF.

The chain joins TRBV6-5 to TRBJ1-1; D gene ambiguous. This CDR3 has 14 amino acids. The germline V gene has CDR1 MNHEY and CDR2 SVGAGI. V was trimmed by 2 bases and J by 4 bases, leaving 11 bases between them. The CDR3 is CASSYELGPTEAFF. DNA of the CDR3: TGTGCCAGCAGTTACGAGTTGGGTCCCACTGAAGCTTTCTTT.

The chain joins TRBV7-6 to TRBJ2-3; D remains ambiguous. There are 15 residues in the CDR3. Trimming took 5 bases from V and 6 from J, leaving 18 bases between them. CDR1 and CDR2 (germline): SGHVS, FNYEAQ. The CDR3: CASSQRPELADTQYF. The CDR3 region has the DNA TGTGCCAGCAGCCAACGCCCGGAGCTGGCGGATACGCAGTATTTT.

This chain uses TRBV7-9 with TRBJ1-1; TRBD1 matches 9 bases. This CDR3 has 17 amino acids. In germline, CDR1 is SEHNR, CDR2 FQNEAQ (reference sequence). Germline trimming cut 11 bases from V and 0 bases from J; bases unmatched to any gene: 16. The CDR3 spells CAGTAGTGHGMNTEAFF. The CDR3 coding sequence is TGTGCCGGTACGGCCGGGACAGGGCATGGGATGAACACTGAAGCTTTCTTT.